Shown below are 5 T cell receptor beta chains from a single sample sequenced in a study of cytomegalovirus exposure and HLA in healthy donors. 13 Jbeta primers and 60 Vbeta primers were used for the PCR. Assay: immunoSEQ multiplex PCR; the TCRdb copy retains only in-frame clones and omits some. There are about 190,000 clones in the sample; roughly 81% occur only once, and about 3% lies in the top ten. Sequencing was done on a sample of PBMCs. Receptors were obtained from a woman younger than 45 in good health and CMV-seropositive.

This chain connects TRBV11-1 to TRBJ2-3; TRBD2 matches 8 bases. The CDR3 runs 14 residues. J gave up 4 bases and V 2 bases, and 2 bases lay outside the gene matches. CDR1 and CDR2 from the germline V gene are SGHAT and FQDESV (reference sequence). CDR3 sequence (DNA): TGTGCCAGCAGCTTATGGCGGGAGGCAGATACGCAGTATTTT. It yields the protein CASSLWREADTQYF.

V and J are TRBV6-1 and TRBJ2-7, with TRBD2 identical over 9 bases. V lost 2 bases to trimming and J lost 6 bases; unmatched junction nucleotides: 8. The germline V gene has CDR1 MNHNS and CDR2 SASEGT. This CDR3 spans 15 amino acids. The CDR3 DNA reads as TGTGCCAGCAGTGAAACCCGGCTAGCGGGAAGCGAGCAGTACTTC. Amino acid sequence: CASSETRLAGSEQYF.

CDR3 nucleotide sequence: TGTGCCAGCAGTTTAATCCAGATTGACACCATATATTTT. This gives the protein CASSLIQIDTIYF. V gene TRBV28 combines with J gene TRBJ1-3; no definite D call. The length of the CDR3 is 13 residues. Germline CDR1 reads MDHEN; CDR2 reads SYDVKM. Deletions cut 2 bases from V and 8 bases from J, with 10 bases between.

The CDR3: CASSKRQGTDTQYF. The CDR3, as DNA: TGTGCCAGCAGTAAGAGACAGGGCACAGATACGCAGTATTTT. The chain couples TRBV27 to TRBJ2-3; TRBD1 is a possible D gene (6 bases). This CDR3 spans 14 amino acids. The V and J ends lost 5 bases and 1 base respectively, with 10 bases between them. Germline assignment: CDR1 MNHEY and CDR2 SMNVEV (reference sequence).

About this clone: One end of the junction is discordant with germline, which a read error may explain. Other DNA sequences in the sample encode the same CDR3. The chain employs TRBV5-1 and TRBJ2-7; 12 nucleotides match TRBD1. Germline lookup yields CDR1 SGHRS and CDR2 YFSETQ. The CDR3 consists of 15 residues. CDR3: CASSLPGQGAYEQYF. The CDR3, as DNA: TGCGCCAGCAGCTTGCCGGGACAGGGGGCCTACGAGCAATACTTC.